Listed below are T cell receptor beta chains from one sample, sequenced in a study of identical twins' blood T cells. MiXCR, run by TCRdb on the 5' RACE reads, gives a single entry per CDR3 protein. Altogether around 380,000 distinct CDR3 sequences are present, over 25% being singletons, with the ten largest covering 5.5% to 7%. The sample taken for sequencing was PBMCs. These receptors all come from a woman between 18 and 55 years old in good health. Both conserved end residues are part of each CDR3. D genes are given only for firm matches. Rows may omit the clone size; those that give it use once, few, many or a size class.

TRBV10-3	.	TRBJ2-2	.	14	TGTGCCATCAGTGAGTCTCTAAACACCGGGGAGCTGTTTTTT	CAISESLNTGELFF
TRBV5-1	many	TRBJ1-3	.	16	TGCGCCAGCAGCTTGGGCGGCGGATACTCTGGAAACACCATATATTTT	CASSLGGGYSGNTIYF
TRBV12-3/TRBV12-4	.	TRBJ1-4	.	12	TGTGCCAGCAGTTTGCAGGCCGAAAAACTGTTTTTT	CASSLQAEKLFF
TRBV20-1	.	TRBJ1-1	.	11	TGCAGCGTTGACAGGTACACTGAAGCTTTCTTT	CSVDRYTEAFF
TRBV4-2	.	TRBJ2-3	.	13	TGTGCCAGCAGCGTGGGGGCCTCAGATACGCAGTATTTT	CASSVGASDTQYF
TRBV7-9	.	TRBJ2-3	TRBD1	13	TGTGCCAGCAGCTTAGAGGGGGCGGATACGCAGTATTTT	CASSLEGADTQYF
TRBV6-2/TRBV6-3	few	TRBJ1-2	.	13	TGTGCCAGCAGTTACCGGGGCGTCTGGGGCTACACCTTC	CASSYRGVWGYTF
TRBV6-5	few	TRBJ1-5	TRBD1	15	TGTGCCAGCAGTCCCGGGACAGGGCCTAATCAGCCCCAGCATTTT	CASSPGTGPNQPQHF
TRBV6-2/TRBV6-3	.	TRBJ1-2	.	16	TGTGCCAGCAGTTATTTCGACAGCCGAAGTAAGGATGGCTACACCTTC	CASSYFDSRSKDGYTF
TRBV6-6	few	TRBJ1-2	.	12	TGTGCCAGCATTTCGGGGGACTATGGCTACACCTTC	CASISGDYGYTF
TRBV11-3	.	TRBJ2-1	.	15	TGTGCCAGCAGCTTAAGGGACTGGAGCCCGAATGAGCAGTTCTTC	CASSLRDWSPNEQFF
TRBV12-3/TRBV12-4	few	TRBJ1-1	.	13	TGTGCCAGCAGTGCCCCGGGGAGAACTGAAGCTTTCTTT	CASSAPGRTEAFF
TRBV29-1	few	TRBJ1-4	.	14	TGCAGCGTCGATGCGGGGGACACTAATGAAAAACTGTTTTTT	CSVDAGDTNEKLFF